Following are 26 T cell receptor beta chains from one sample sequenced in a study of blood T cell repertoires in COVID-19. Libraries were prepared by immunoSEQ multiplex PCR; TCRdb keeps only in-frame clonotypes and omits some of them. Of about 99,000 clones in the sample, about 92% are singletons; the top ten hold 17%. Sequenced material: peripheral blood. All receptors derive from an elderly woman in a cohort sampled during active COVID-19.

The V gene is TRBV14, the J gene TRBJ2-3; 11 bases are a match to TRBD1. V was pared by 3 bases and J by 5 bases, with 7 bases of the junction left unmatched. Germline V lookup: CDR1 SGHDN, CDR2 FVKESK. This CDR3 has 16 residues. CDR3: CASSHRLGQGGDTQYF. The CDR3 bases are TGTGCCAGCAGCCACCGTCTGGGACAGGGGGGAGATACGCAGTATTTT.

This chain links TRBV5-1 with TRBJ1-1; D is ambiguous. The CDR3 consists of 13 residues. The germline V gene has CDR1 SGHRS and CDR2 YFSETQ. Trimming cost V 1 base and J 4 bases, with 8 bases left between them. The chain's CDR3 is CASSLSGITEAFF. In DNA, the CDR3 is TGCGCCAGCAGCTTGTCGGGGATCACTGAAGCTTTCTTT.

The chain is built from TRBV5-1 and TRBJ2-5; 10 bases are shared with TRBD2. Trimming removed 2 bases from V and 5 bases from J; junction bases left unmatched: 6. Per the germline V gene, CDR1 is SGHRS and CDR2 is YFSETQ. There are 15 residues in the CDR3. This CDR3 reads CASSLGAGGPETQYF. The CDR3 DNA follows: TGCGCCAGCAGCTTAGGAGCGGGGGGGCCTGAGACCCAGTACTTC.

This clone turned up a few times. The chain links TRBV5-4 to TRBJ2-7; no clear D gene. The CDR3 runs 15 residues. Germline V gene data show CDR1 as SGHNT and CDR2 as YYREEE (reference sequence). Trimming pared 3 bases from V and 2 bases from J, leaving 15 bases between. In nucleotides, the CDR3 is TGTGCCAGCAGCTCTCGGCGGTCTTCCACCTACGAGCAGTACTTC. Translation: CASSSRRSSTYEQYF.

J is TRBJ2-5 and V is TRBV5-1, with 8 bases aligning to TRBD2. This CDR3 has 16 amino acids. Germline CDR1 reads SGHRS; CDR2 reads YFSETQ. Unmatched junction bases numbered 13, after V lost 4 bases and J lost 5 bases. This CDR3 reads CASSSGLALAQETQYF. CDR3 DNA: TGCGCCAGCAGCAGCGGACTAGCTCTCGCCCAGGAGACCCAGTACTTC.

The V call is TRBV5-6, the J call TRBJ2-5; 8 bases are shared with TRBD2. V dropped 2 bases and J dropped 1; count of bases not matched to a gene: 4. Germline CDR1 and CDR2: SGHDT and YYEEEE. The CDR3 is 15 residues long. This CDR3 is CASSLSSGAQETQYF. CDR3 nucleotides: TGTGCCAGCAGCTTAAGTAGCGGGGCCCAAGAGACCCAGTACTTC.

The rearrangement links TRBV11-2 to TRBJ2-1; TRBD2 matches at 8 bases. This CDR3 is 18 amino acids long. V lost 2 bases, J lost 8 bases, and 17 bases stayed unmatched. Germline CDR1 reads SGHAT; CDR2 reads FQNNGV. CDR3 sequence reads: CASSLREGTGTRIYEQFF. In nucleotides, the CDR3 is TGTGCCAGCAGCTTAAGGGAGGGAACCGGGACTAGAATCTATGAGCAGTTCTTC.

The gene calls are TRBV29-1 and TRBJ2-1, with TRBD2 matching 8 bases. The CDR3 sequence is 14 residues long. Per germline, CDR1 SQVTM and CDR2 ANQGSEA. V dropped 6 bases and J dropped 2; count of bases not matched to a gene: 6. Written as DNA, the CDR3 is TGCAGCGTCGGTAGCGGGGAAGCCTACAATGAGCAGTTCTTC. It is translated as CSVGSGEAYNEQFF.

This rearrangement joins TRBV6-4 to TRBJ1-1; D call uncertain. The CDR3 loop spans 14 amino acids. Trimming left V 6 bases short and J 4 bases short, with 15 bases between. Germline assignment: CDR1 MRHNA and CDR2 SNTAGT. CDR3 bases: TGTGCCAGCAGCCCCACCCGGGTTGGCACTGAAGCTTTCTTT. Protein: CASSPTRVGTEAFF.

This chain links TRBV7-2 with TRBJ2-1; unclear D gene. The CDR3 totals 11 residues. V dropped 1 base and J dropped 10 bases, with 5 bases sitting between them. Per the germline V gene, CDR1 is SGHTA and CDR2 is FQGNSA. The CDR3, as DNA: TGTGCCAGCAGCTTAGTCAGAGAGCAGTTCTTC. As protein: CASSLVREQFF.

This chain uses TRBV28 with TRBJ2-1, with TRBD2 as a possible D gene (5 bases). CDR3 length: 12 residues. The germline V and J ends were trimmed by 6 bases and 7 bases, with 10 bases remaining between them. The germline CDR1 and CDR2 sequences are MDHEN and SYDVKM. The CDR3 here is CASRKLENEQFF. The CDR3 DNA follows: TGTGCCAGCAGAAAACTAGAGAATGAGCAGTTCTTC.

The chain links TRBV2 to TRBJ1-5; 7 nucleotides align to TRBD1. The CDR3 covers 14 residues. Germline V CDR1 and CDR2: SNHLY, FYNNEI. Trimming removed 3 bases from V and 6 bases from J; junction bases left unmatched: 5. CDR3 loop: CASSDGTEGQPQHF. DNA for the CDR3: TGTGCCAGCAGTGACGGGACAGAGGGTCAGCCCCAGCATTTT.

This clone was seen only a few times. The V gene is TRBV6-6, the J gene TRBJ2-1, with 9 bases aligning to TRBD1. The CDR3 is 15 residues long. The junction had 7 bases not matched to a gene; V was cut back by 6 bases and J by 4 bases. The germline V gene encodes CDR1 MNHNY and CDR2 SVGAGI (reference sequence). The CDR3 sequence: CASRADRGGYNEQFF. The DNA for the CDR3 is TGTGCCAGCAGAGCCGACAGGGGGGGTTACAATGAGCAGTTCTTC.

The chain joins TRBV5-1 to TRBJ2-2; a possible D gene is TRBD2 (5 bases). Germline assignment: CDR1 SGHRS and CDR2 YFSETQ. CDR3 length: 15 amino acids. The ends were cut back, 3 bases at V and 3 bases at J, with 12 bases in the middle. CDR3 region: CASSSLTRDTGELFF. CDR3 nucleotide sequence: TGCGCCAGCAGCTCATTAACTAGAGACACCGGGGAGCTGTTTTTT.

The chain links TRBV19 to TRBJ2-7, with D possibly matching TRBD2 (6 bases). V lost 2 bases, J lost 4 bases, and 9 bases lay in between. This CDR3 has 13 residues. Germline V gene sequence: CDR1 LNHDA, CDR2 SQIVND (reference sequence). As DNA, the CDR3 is TGTGCCAGTAGTATATGGGGGGAATACGAGCAGTACTTC. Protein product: CASSIWGEYEQYF.

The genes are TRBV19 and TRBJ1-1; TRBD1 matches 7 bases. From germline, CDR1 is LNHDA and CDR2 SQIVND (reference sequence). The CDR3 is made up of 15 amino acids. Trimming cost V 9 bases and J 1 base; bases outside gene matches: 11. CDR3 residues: CASLRGGQRNTEAFF. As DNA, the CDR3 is TGTGCCAGCTTGCGGGGGGGACAGAGGAACACTGAAGCTTTCTTT. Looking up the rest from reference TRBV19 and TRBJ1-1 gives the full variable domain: DGGITQSPKYLFRKEGQNVTLSCEQNLNHDAMYWYRQDPGQGLRLIYYSQIVNDFQKGDIAEGYSVSREKKESFPLTVTSAQKNPTAFYLCASLRGGQRNTEAFFGQGTRLTVV.

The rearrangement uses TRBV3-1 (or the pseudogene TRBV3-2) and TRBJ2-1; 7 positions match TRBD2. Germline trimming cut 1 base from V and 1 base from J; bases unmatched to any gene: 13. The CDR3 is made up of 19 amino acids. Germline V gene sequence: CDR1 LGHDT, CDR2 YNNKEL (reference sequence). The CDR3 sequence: CASSQVSAGGRPSYNEQFF. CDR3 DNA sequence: TGTGCCAGCAGCCAAGTATCAGCTGGCGGGAGACCTTCCTACAATGAGCAGTTCTTC.

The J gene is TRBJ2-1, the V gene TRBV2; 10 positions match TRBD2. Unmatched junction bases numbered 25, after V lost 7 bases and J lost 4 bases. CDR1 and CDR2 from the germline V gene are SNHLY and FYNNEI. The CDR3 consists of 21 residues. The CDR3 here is CASTLKPTSGLAGAGYNEQFF. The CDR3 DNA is TGTGCCAGCACTCTAAAGCCAACTTCAGGGCTAGCGGGGGCCGGTTACAATGAGCAGTTCTTC.

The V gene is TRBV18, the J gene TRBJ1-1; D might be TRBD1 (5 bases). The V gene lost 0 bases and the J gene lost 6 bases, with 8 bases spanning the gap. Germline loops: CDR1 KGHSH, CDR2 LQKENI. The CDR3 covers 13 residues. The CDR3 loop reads CASSPPTAAEAFF. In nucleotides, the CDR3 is TGTGCCAGCTCACCACCGACAGCTGCTGAAGCTTTCTTT.

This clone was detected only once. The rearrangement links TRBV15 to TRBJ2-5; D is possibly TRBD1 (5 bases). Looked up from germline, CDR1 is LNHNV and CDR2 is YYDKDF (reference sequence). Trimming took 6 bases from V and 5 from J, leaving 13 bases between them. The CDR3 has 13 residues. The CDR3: CATSTRVRETQYF. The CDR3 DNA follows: TGTGCCACCAGTACCAGGGTCCGGGAGACCCAGTACTTC.

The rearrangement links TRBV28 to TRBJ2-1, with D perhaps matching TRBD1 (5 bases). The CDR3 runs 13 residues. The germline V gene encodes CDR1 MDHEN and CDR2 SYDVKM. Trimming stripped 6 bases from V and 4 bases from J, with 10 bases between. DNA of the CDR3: TGTGCCAGCAGGATGCAGGGATACAATGAGCAGTTCTTC. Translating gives CASRMQGYNEQFF.

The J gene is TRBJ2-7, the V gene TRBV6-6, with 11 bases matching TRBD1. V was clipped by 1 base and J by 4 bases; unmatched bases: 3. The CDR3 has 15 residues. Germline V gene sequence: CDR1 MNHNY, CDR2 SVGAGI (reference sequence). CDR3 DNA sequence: TGTGCCAGCAGTTACTTGGGACAGGGGGATTACGAGCAGTACTTC. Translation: CASSYLGQGDYEQYF.

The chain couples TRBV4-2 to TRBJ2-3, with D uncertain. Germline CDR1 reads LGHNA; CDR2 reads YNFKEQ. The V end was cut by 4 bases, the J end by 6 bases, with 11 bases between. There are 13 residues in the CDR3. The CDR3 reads CASSPRSEDTQYF. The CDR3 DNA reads TGTGCCAGCAGCCCTAGGTCCGAGGATACGCAGTATTTT.

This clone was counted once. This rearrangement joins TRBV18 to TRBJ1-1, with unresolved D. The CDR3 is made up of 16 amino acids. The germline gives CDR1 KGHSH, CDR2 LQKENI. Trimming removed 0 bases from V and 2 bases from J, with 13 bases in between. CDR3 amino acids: CASSPPTGSINTEAFF. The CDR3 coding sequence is TGTGCCAGCTCACCACCTACCGGGTCCATCAACACTGAAGCTTTCTTT.

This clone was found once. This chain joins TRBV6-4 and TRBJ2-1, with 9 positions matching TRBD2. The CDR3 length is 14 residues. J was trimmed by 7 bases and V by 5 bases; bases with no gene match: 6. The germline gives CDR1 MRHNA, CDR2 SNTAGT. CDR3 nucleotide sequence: TGTGCCAGCAGTTTAGCGGGAGTTGGTAATGAGCAGTTCTTC. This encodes CASSLAGVGNEQFF.

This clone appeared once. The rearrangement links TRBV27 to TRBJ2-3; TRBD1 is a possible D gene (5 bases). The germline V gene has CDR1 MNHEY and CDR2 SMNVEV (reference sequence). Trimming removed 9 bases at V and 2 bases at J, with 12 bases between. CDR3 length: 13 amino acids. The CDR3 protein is CASKGQNTDTQYF. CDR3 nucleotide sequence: TGTGCCAGTAAAGGACAAAACACAGATACGCAGTATTTT.